The rows below give T cell receptor beta chains drawn from one sample of a study of T cell repertoires in cytomegalovirus infection. Their specific antigens are unknown. TCRdb itself ran the reads through MiXCR, one entry per CDR3 protein. The data show roughly 350,000 distinct CDR3 sequences, with approximately 35% seen just once and roughly 12% held by the top ten. The material sequenced was cultured PBMCs, taken from culture after CMV antigen stimulation. All receptors derive from a human donor in good health (CMV status not recorded). Some clones in this sample may be carry-over from other donors' samples. The CDR3 runs from the conserved cysteine through the conserved F or W. The order of the fields is J gene, D gene, V gene, clone size, CDR3 protein, CDR3 DNA. The D gene is left open where the match is weak. Clone sizes are given selectively: once, few, many, or a class where the clone is expanded.

>TRBJ1-2|NA|TRBV11-2|few
CASSSGQLGFGYTF
TGTGCCAGCAGCTCCGGACAGCTAGGTTTTGGCTACACCTTC
>TRBJ2-7|NA|TRBV7-2|many
CASSLVGGLLFYEQYF
TGTGCCAGCAGCTTGGTGGGAGGCCTCCTTTTCTACGAGCAGTACTTC
>TRBJ2-7|TRBD1|TRBV7-8|many
CASSLGDRLSYEQYF
TGTGCCAGCAGCCTCGGGGACAGACTTTCCTACGAGCAGTACTTC
>TRBJ2-3|TRBD2|TRBV20-1|NA
CSAYRLAGGDTQYF
TGCAGTGCTTACCGACTAGCGGGAGGGGATACGCAGTATTTT
>TRBJ2-5|NA|TRBV7-8|many
CASSFKETQYF
TGTGCCAGCAGCTTTAAAGAGACCCAGTACTTC
>TRBJ1-4|NA|TRBV12-5|NA
CASGLVVGRVVGKLFF
TGTGCTAGTGGTTTGGTAGTAGGGAGGGTCGTCGGAAAACTGTTTTTT
>TRBJ2-6|NA|TRBV5-1|NA
CASSLPTPSGANVLTF
TGCGCCAGCAGCTTGCCAACACCCTCTGGGGCCAACGTCCTGACTTTC
>TRBJ2-2|NA|TRBV7-2|NA
CASSLLPGRNSGELFF
TGTGCCAGCAGCTTGCTTCCGGGACGTAACTCCGGGGAGCTGTTTTTT
>TRBJ1-1|TRBD1|TRBV12-3/TRBV12-4|NA
CASSWRGRNTEAFF
TGTGCCAGCTCCTGGAGGGGGCGGAACACTGAAGCTTTCTTT
>TRBJ2-1|NA|TRBV11-2|NA
CASSATSEQFF
TGTGCCAGCAGCGCAACTAGCGAGCAGTTCTTC
>TRBJ1-4|NA|TRBV4-3|NA
CASSQRTGGVINEKLFF
TGCGCCAGCAGCCAACGAACTGGAGGGGTAATTAATGAAAAACTGTTTTTT
>TRBJ2-1|NA|TRBV7-9|NA
CASSLVDSVQFF
TGTGCCAGCAGCTTAGTGGACAGTGTGCAGTTCTTC
>TRBJ2-2|TRBD1|TRBV24-1|NA
CATSDLGQGYTGELFF
TGTGCCACCAGTGATTTAGGACAGGGATACACCGGGGAGCTGTTTTTT
>TRBJ1-6|NA|TRBV6-2/TRBV6-3|once
CASSNRPGGNSPLHF
TGTGCCAGCAGCAACCGCCCGGGAGGCAATTCACCCCTCCACTTT
>TRBJ2-1|TRBD2|TRBV9|NA
CASSIAGGPALRNEQFF
TGTGCCAGCAGTATAGCGGGAGGGCCGGCCCTGCGGAATGAGCAGTTCTTC
>TRBJ2-7|TRBD2|TRBV12-3/TRBV12-4|few
CASSLASGGPYEQYF
TGTGCCAGCAGTTTAGCTAGCGGGGGTCCCTACGAGCAGTACTTC
>TRBJ2-1|NA|TRBV12-3/TRBV12-4|NA
CASSEPGDNEQFF
TGTGCCAGCAGTGAACCAGGAGACAATGAGCAGTTCTTC
>TRBJ1-2|NA|TRBV10-3|NA
CAISEFQGPSNYGYTF
TGTGCCATCAGTGAGTTTCAGGGGCCGTCTAACTATGGCTACACCTTC
>TRBJ2-1|NA|TRBV11-3|NA
CASSLMDAYNEQFF
TGTGCCAGCAGCTTGATGGACGCCTACAATGAGCAGTTCTTC
>TRBJ1-2|TRBD1|TRBV7-2|NA
CASSYHRGGYGYTF
TGTGCCAGCAGCTACCACAGGGGAGGGTATGGCTACACCTTC
>TRBJ1-1|NA|TRBV27|many
CASFSFSTEAFF
TGTGCCAGTTTTAGTTTCAGCACTGAAGCTTTCTTT
>TRBJ2-1|TRBD2|TRBV7-9|NA
CASSFSGRRYNEQFF
TGTGCCAGCAGTTTTAGCGGGAGGCGTTACAATGAGCAGTTCTTC
>TRBJ2-4|TRBD1|TRBV7-8|NA
CASSLDRDRLIVENIQYF
TGTGCCAGCAGCTTAGACAGGGACAGGCTAATTGTGGAAAACATTCAGTACTTC
>TRBJ2-2|NA|TRBV11-2|NA
CASSLEGADTGELFF
TGTGCCAGCAGCTTAGAGGGGGCCGACACCGGGGAGCTGTTTTTT
>TRBJ2-1|TRBD2|TRBV6-6|few
CASSYSGSGRANEQFF
TGTGCCAGCAGTTACTCAGGAAGCGGGAGGGCCAATGAGCAGTTCTTC